This TCR beta chain comes out of a study of OX40 agonist ivuxolimab in advanced cancers. J lost 2 bases, V lost 3 bases, and 3 bases had no gene match. CDR3 length equals 15 residues. Germline V gene lookup returns CDR1 LNHDA and CDR2 SQIVND (reference sequence). The investigators sampled blood at baseline, at cycle 4 day 1, and at cycle 7 day 1. Clones were sequenced by immunoSEQ multiplex PCR, and TCRdb holds only the in-frame ones, with some missing. The table lists about 79,000 clones, 85% to 90% of them singletons, with roughly 13% in the top ten. Sequences were derived from CD4+ or CD8+ T cells sorted from blood, sampled in a trial of the OX40 agonist ivuxolimab. This rearrangement joins TRBV19 to TRBJ1-5; 8 bases fit TRBD1. The receptor's source is an adult with an advanced solid tumor such as melanoma, head and neck, liver or kidney cancer. The CDR3 coding sequence is TGTGCCAGTAGTATCGGACAGGGAGGCAATCAGCCCCAGCATTTT. Protein product: CASSIGQGGNQPQHF.